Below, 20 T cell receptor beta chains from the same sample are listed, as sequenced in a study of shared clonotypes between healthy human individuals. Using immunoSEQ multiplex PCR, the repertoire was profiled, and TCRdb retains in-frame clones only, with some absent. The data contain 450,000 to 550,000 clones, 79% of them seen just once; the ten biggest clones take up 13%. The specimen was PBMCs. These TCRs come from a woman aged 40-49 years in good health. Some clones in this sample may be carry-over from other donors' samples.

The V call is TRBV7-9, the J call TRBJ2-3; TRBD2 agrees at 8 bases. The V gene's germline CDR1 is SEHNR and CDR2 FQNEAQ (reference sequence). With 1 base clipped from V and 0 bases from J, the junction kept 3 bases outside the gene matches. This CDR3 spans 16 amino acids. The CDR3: CASSLGLALSTDTQYF. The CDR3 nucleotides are TGTGCCAGCAGCTTAGGACTAGCGCTTAGCACAGATACGCAGTATTTT.

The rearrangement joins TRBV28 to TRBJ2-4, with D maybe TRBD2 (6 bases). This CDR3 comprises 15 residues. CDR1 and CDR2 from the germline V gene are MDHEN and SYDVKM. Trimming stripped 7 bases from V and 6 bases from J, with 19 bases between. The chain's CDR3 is CASTIGRPASNIQYF. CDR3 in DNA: TGTGCCAGCACCATAGGGAGGCCAGCTTCAAACATTCAGTACTTC.

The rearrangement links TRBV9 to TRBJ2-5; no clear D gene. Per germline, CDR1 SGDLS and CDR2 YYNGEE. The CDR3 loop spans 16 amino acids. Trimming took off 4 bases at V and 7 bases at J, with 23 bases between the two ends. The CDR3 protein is CASSSPLLRGFGTQYF. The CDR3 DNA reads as TGTGCCAGCAGCTCCCCCTTACTTAGAGGATTCGGGACCCAGTACTTC.

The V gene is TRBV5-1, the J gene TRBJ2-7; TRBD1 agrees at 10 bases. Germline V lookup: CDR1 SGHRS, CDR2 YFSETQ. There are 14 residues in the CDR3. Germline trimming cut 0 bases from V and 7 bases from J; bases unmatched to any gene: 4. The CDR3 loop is CASSLGTGGWEQYF. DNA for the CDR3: TGCGCCAGCAGCTTGGGGACAGGGGGTTGGGAGCAGTACTTC. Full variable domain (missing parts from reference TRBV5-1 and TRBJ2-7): KAGVTQTPRYLIKTRGQQVTLSCSPISGHRSVSWYQQTPGQGLQFLFEYFSETQRNKGNFPGRFSGRQFSNSRSEMNVSTLELGDSALYLCASSLGTGGWEQYFGPGTRLTVT.

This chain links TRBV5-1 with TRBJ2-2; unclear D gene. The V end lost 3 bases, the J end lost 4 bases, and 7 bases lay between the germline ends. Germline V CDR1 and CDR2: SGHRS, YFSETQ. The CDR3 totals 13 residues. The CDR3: CASSSDGTGELFF. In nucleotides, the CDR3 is TGCGCCAGCAGCTCTGACGGCACCGGGGAGCTGTTTTTT.

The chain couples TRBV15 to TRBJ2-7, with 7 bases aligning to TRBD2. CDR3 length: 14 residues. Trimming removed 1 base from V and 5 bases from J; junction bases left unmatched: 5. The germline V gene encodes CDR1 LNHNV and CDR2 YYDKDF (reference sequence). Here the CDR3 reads CATSRGLAVDEQYF. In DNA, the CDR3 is TGTGCCACCAGCAGAGGACTAGCTGTCGACGAGCAGTACTTC.

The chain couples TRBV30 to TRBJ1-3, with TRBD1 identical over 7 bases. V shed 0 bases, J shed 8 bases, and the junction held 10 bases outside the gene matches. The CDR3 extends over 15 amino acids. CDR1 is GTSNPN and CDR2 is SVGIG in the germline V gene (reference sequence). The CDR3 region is CAWSVGQVNRDTIYF. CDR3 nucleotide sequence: TGTGCCTGGAGTGTAGGACAGGTGAACCGGGACACCATATATTTT.

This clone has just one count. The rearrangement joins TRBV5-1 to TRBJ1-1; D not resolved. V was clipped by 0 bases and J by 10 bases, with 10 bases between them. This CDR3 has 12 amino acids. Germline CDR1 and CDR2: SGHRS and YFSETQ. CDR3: CASSLDQKGAFF. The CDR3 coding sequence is TGCGCCAGCAGCTTGGATCAGAAGGGAGCTTTCTTT. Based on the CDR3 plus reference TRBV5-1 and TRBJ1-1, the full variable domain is KAGVTQTPRYLIKTRGQQVTLSCSPISGHRSVSWYQQTPGQGLQFLFEYFSETQRNKGNFPGRFSGRQFSNSRSEMNVSTLELGDSALYLCASSLDQKGAFFGQGTRLTVV.

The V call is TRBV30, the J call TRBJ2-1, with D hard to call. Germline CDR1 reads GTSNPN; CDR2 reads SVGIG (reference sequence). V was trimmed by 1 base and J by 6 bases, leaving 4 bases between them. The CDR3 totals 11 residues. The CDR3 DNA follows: TGTGCCTGGAGTGACCCCAATGAGCAGTTCTTC. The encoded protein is CAWSDPNEQFF.

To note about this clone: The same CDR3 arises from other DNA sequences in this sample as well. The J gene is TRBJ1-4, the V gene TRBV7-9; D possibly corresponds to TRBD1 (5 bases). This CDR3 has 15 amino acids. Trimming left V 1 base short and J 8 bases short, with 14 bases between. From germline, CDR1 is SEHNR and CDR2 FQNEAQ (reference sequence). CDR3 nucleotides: TGTGCCAGCAGCTTAGAGGCAGGGCGGGGAGAAAAACTGTTTTTT. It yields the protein CASSLEAGRGEKLFF.

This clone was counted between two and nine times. DNA for the CDR3: TGTGCCAGCAGCTTGGGACTTACCTACGAGCAGTACTTC. It encodes CASSLGLTYEQYF. This chain uses TRBV5-4 with TRBJ2-5, with no clear D. The J call is uncertain, as TRBJ2-7 better fits the DNA end. In germline, CDR1 is SGHNT, CDR2 YYREEE (reference sequence). The CDR3 runs to 13 residues.

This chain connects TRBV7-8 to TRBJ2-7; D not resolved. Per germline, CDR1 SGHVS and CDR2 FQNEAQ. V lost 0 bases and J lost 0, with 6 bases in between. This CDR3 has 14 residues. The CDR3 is CASSLATPSYEQYF. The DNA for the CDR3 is TGTGCCAGCAGCTTAGCGACTCCCTCCTACGAGCAGTACTTC.

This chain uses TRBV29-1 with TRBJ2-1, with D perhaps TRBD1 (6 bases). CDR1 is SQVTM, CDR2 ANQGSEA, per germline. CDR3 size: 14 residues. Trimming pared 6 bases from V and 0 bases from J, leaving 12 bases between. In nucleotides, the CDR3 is TGCAGCGTGACAACAGGGAGCTCCTACAATGAGCAGTTCTTC. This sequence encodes CSVTTGSSYNEQFF.

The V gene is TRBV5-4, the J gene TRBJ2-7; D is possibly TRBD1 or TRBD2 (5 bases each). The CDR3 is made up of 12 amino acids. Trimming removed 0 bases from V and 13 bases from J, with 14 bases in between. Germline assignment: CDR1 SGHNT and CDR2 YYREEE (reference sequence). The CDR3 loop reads CASSLGGRESYF. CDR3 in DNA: TGTGCCAGCAGCTTGGGGGGACGAGAATCCTACTTC.

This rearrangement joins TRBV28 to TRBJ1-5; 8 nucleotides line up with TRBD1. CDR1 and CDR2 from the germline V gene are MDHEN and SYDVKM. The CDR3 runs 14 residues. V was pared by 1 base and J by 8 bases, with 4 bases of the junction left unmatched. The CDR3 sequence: CASSLSDRGEPQHF. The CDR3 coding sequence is TGTGCCAGCAGTTTATCTGACAGGGGTGAGCCCCAGCATTTT.

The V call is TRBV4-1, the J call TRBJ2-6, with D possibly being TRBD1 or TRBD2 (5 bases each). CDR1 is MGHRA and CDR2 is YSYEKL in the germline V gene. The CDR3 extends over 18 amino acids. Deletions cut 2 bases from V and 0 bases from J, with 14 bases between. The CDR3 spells CASSQPGRRLSGANVLTF. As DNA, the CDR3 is TGCGCCAGCAGCCAACCGGGACGAAGGCTCTCTGGGGCCAACGTCCTGACTTTC.

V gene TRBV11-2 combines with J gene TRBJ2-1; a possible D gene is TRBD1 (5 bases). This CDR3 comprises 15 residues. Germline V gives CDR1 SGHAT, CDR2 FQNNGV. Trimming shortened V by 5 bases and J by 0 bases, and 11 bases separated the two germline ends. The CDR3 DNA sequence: TGTGCCAGCAGCCATTACAGGAGCTCCTACAATGAGCAGTTCTTC. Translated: CASSHYRSSYNEQFF.

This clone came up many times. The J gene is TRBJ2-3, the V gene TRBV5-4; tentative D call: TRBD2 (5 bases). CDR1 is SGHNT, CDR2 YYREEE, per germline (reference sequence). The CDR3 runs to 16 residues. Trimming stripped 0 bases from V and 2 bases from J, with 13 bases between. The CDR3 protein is CASSLGVGGHTDTQYF. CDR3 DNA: TGTGCCAGCAGCTTGGGAGTGGGCGGGCACACAGATACGCAGTATTTT.

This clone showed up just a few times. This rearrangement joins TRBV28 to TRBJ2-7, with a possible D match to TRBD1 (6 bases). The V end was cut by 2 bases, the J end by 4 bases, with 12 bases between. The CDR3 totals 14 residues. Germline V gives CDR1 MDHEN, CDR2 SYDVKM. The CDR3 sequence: CASSLLGQLYEQYF. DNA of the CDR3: TGTGCCAGCAGTTTACTGGGACAACTATACGAGCAGTACTTC. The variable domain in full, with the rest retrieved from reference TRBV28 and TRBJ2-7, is DVKVTQSSRYLVKRTGEKVFLECVQDMDHENMFWYRQDPGLGLRLIYFSYDVKMKEKGDIPEGYSVSREKKERFSLILESASTNQTSMYLCASSLLGQLYEQYFGPGTRLTVT.

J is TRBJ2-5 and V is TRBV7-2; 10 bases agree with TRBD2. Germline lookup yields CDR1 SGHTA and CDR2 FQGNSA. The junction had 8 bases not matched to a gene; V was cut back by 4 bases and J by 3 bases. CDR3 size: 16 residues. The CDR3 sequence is CASSSRTSGIKETQYF. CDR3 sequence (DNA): TGTGCCAGCAGCTCTCGGACTAGCGGAATCAAAGAGACCCAGTACTTC. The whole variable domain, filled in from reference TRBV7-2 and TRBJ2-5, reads GAGVSQSPSNKVTEKGKDVELRCDPISGHTALYWYRQSLGQGLEFLIYFQGNSAPDKSGLPSDRFSAERTGGSVSTLTIQRTQQEDSAVYLCASSSRTSGIKETQYFGPGTRLLVL.